This entry describes one T cell receptor beta chain. Its antigen is currently unknown. This sample was taken from a study of T cell responses to AZD1222 COVID-19 vaccine. Study summary: Pooling was applied to second doses at about 4 or about 12 weeks. General study findings and limits: None of the repertoires were sampled until the peak T cell response had passed. Reportedly, nearly half the spike-specific TCRs target unmutated variant regions. Among the donors, most were white British and more were female, and clonal diversity was possibly underestimated.

The CDR3 consists of 17 residues. V lost 3 bases and J lost 2; bases outside the gene matches: 11. Germline V lookup: CDR1 LGHNA, CDR2 YNFKEQ. Here immunoSEQ multiplex PCR was the method, and the copy in TCRdb shows in-frame clones only, minus some. The table lists approximately 150,000 clones, 89% of them singletons. The sequence came from an adult in good health. Sequencing was performed on peripheral blood, taken on day 0 of AZD1222 vaccination. The chain carries TRBV4-2 and TRBJ2-7; TRBD2 matches at 9 bases. CDR3 sequence (DNA): TGTGCCAGCAGCCAGGACCTCTCTAGCGGGGCGCCCTACGAGCAGTACTTC. Amino acids: CASSQDLSSGAPYEQYF.